These 3 T cell receptor beta chains came from one sample sequenced in a study of spatial heterogeneity in lung cancer. The antigens of these receptors remain unknown. Time point reported: sample taken at primary tumor resection. One entry per CDR3 protein results from TCRdb running MiXCR on the 5' RACE reads. This table has more than 10,000 distinct CDR3 sequences, about 4.6% appearing once. Findings of the study overall: The study found that expanded intratumoral alpha and beta TCR counts tracked tumor mutation counts.

Sequencing was performed on lung tumor tissue, taken at surgery. The receptors were sampled from a male donor with early-stage non-small cell lung cancer.

This clonotype was detected many times. CDR3 residues: CSAPRQGETQYF. The CDR3 nucleotides read TGCAGTGCCCCCCGACAGGGTGAGACCCAGTACTTC. The chain combines TRBV20-1 with TRBJ2-5, with TRBD1 matching 7 bases. Germline loops: CDR1 DFQATT, CDR2 SNEGSKA (reference sequence). This CDR3 is 12 amino acids long. V was clipped by 6 bases and J by 5 bases; unmatched bases: 6.

This clonotype was seen many times. The chain links TRBV6-6 to TRBJ2-7; maybe TRBD2 (5 bases). The CDR3 consists of 13 residues. The germline CDR1 and CDR2 sequences are MNHNY and SVGAGI (reference sequence). V lost 4 bases and J lost 3, with 10 bases in between. The CDR3 region has the DNA TGTGCCAGCAGTTTTGAGGGAATCTACGAGCAGTACTTC. It specifies CASSFEGIYEQYF.

This clonotype was detected many times. The chain has TRBV7-8 and TRBJ2-7; TRBD2 is a possible D gene (6 bases). V was clipped by 1 base and J by 6 bases, with 10 bases between them. CDR1 is SGHVS, CDR2 FQNEAQ, per germline. There are 13 residues in the CDR3. The CDR3: CASSLEGGLEQYF. The CDR3 DNA is TGTGCCAGCAGCTTAGAGGGAGGACTCGAGCAGTACTTC.